This entry lists 8 T cell receptor beta chains sequenced from one sample in a study of blood T cell repertoires in COVID-19. Profiled with immunoSEQ multiplex PCR; TCRdb holds only in-frame clones, not every one. Of about 310,000 clones listed, around 85% are singletons. Sequencing was carried out using PBMCs or T cells enriched from blood (not recorded which). All receptors come from a woman younger than 45 who had been exposed to COVID-19.

V and J are TRBV28 and TRBJ1-5, with 9 bases matching TRBD1. After removal of 5 bases from V and 5 bases from J, the junction contained 4 bases not matched to a gene. Germline CDR1 is MDHEN and CDR2 is SYDVKM. The CDR3 has 14 amino acids. As DNA, the CDR3 is TGTGCCAGCAGTGTTACAGGGGGCCATCAGCCCCAGCATTTT. Protein sequence: CASSVTGGHQPQHF.

This clone has only one observation. The chain is built from TRBV18 and TRBJ2-3; weak D call: TRBD2 (6 bases). V was shortened by 6 bases and J by 1 base, with 20 bases between the two germline ends. Germline V gene data show CDR1 as KGHSH and CDR2 as LQKENI. CDR3 length equals 17 residues. The CDR3 spells CASSLTGRASGTDTQYF. The CDR3 coding sequence is TGTGCCAGCTCCCTTACTGGCCGGGCTAGCGGCACAGATACGCAGTATTTT.

In the case of this clone: The sample carries other DNA sequences with the same CDR3. The rearrangement links TRBV2 to TRBJ1-1; the D is unclear. V was clipped by 3 bases and J by 1 base, with 6 bases between them. The germline V gene encodes CDR1 SNHLY and CDR2 FYNNEI. This CDR3 contains 13 residues. This CDR3 is CASSDRENTEAFF. CDR3 in DNA: TGTGCCAGCAGTGACCGGGAGAACACTGAAGCTTTCTTT.

The chain links TRBV5-1 to TRBJ2-2; 13 bases map to TRBD2. Germline CDR1 is SGHRS and CDR2 is YFSETQ. The CDR3 consists of 18 residues. Trimming cost V 4 bases and J 6 bases; bases outside gene matches: 12. The CDR3 is CASSDRTSGGTSPGELFF. The CDR3 region has the DNA TGCGCCAGCAGCGATAGGACTAGCGGGGGAACTTCCCCCGGGGAGCTGTTTTTT.

J is TRBJ2-7 and V is TRBV6-5, with TRBD2 matching 10 bases. The CDR3 covers 15 residues. V gave up 7 bases and J gave up 5 bases; unmatched junction bases: 11. The germline CDR1 and CDR2 sequences are MNHEY and SVGAGI. CDR3 nucleotides: TGTGCCAGCACACCTCGACTAGCGGGCGCCCACGAGCAGTACTTC. Its translation is CASTPRLAGAHEQYF.

The rearrangement links TRBV5-4 to TRBJ2-7; 9 bases match TRBD1. The junction had 4 bases not matched to a gene; V was cut back by 3 bases and J by 3 bases. Per the germline V gene, CDR1 is SGHNT and CDR2 is YYREEE (reference sequence). The CDR3 is 14 amino acids. The CDR3 loop is CASSWDREDYEQYF. CDR3 nucleotides: TGTGCCAGCAGCTGGGACAGGGAGGACTACGAGCAGTACTTC.

The rearrangement joins TRBV30 to TRBJ1-4, with D tentatively TRBD1 (6 bases). The CDR3 consists of 14 residues. V lost 4 bases to trimming and J lost 8 bases, with 17 bases between them. Germline CDR1 is GTSNPN and CDR2 is SVGIG (reference sequence). CDR3: CAWTFRQVPEKLFF. CDR3 coding DNA: TGTGCCTGGACTTTTAGACAGGTCCCAGAAAAACTGTTTTTT.

The CDR3 spells CASSYLGEYDGYTF. The CDR3 DNA is TGTGCCAGCAGTTACCTTGGAGAGTACGATGGCTACACCTTC. The chain recombines TRBV6-2 or TRBV6-3 with TRBJ1-2; D gene uncertain. In germline, CDR1 is MNHEY, CDR2 SVGEGT. The CDR3 contains 14 residues. V lost 2 bases to trimming and J lost 6 bases, with 13 bases between them.